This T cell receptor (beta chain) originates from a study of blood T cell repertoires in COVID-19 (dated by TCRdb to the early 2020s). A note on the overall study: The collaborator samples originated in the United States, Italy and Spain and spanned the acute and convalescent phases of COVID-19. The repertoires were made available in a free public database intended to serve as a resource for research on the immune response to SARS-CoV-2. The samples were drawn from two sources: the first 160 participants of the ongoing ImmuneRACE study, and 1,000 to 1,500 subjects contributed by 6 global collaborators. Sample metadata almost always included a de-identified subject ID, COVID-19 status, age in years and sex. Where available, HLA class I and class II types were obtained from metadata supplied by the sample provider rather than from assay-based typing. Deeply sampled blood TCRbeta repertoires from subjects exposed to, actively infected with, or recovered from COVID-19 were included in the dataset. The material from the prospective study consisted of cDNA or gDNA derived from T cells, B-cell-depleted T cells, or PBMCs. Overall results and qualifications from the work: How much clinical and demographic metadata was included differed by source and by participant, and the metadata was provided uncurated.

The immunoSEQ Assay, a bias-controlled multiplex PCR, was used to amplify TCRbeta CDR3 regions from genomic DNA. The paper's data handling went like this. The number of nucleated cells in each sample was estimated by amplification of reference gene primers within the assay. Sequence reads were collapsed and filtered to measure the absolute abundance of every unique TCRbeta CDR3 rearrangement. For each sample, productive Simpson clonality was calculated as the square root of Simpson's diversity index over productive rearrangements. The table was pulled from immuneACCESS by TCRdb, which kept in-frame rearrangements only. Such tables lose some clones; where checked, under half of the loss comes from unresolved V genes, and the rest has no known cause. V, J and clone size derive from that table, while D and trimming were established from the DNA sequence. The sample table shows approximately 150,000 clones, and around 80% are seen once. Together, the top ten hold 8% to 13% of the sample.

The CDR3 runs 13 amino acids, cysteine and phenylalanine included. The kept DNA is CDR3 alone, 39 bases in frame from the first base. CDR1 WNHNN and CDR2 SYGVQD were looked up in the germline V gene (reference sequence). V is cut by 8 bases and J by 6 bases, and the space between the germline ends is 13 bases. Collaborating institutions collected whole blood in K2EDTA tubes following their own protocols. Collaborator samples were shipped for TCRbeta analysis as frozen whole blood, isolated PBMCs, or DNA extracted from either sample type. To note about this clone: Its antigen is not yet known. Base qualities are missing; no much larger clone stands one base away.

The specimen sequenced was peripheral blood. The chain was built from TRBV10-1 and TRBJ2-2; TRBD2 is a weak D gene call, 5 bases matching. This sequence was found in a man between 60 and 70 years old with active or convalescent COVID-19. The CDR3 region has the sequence CASRSQRAGELFF. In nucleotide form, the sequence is TGCGCCAGCCGATCCCAGAGGGCCGGGGAGCTGTTTTTT.